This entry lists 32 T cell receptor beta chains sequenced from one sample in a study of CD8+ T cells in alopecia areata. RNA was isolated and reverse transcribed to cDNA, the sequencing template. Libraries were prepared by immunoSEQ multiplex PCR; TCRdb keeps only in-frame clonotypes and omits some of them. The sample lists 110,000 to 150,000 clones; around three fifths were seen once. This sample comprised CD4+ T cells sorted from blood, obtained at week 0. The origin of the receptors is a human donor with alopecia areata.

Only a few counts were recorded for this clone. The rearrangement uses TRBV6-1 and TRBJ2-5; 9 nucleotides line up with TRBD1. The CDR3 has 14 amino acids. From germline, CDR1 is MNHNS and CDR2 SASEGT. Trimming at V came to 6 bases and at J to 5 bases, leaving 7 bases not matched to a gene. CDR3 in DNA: TGTGCCAGCAGGTACAGGGGGCGCGGGGAGACCCAGTACTTC. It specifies CASRYRGRGETQYF.

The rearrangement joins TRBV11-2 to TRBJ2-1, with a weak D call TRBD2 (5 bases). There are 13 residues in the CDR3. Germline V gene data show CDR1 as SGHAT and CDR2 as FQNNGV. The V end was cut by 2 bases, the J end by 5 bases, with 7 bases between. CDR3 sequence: CASSLWTDNEQFF. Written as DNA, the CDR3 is TGTGCCAGCAGCTTATGGACTGACAATGAGCAGTTCTTC.

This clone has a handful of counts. The CDR3 protein is CASNGAGPTDTQYF. CDR3 sequence (DNA): TGCGCCAGCAACGGAGCGGGGCCCACAGATACGCAGTATTTT. The chain links TRBV5-1 to TRBJ2-3; 7 positions agree with TRBD2. Germline V gene sequence: CDR1 SGHRS, CDR2 YFSETQ. V shed 6 bases and J 2 bases; nucleotides not matched to a gene: 6. The CDR3 is made up of 14 amino acids.

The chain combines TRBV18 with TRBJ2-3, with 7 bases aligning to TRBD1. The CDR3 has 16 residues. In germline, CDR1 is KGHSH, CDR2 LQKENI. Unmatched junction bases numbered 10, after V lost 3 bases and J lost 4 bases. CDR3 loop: CASSPFSEGAADTQYF. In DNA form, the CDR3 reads TGTGCCAGCTCACCTTTTTCCGAGGGGGCCGCAGATACGCAGTATTTT.

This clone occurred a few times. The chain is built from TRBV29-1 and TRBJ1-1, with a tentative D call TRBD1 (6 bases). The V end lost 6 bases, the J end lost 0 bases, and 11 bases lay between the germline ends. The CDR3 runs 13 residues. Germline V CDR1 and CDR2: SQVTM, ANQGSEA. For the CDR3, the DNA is TGCAGCGTATCCACAGGGATGAACACTGAAGCTTTCTTT. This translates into CSVSTGMNTEAFF.

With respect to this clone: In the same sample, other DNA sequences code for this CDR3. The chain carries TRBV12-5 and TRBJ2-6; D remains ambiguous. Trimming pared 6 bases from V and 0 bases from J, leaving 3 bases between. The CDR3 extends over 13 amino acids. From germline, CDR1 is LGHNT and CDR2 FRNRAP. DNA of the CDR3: TGTGCTAGTGGGGGCTCTGGGGCCAACGTCCTGACTTTC. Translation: CASGGSGANVLTF. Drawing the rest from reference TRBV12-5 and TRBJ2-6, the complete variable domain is DARVTQTPRHKVTEMGQEVTMRCQPILGHNTVFWYRQTMMQGLELLAYFRNRAPLDDSGMPKDRFSAEMPDATLATLKIQPSEPRDSAVYFCASGGSGANVLTFGAGSRLTVL.

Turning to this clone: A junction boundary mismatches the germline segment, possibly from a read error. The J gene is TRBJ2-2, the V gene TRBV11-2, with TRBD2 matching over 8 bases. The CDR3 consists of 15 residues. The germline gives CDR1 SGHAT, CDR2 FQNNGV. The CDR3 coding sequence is TGTGCCAGCAGCTTAGGACTAGCGAATACCGGGGAGCTGTTTTTT. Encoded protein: CASSLGLANTGELFF.

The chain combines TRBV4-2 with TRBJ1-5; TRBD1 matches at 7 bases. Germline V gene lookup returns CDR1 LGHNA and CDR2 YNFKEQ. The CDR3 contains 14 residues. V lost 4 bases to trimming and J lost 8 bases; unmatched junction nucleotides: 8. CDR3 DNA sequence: TGTGCCAGCAGCCTCGGACAGGCAGGGGAGCCCCAGCATTTT. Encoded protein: CASSLGQAGEPQHF.

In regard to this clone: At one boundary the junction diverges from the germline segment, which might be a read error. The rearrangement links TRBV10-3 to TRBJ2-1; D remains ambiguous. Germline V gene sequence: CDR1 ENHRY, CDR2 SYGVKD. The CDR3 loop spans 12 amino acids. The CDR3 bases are TGTGCCATCAGGGAGTTCGGCAATGAGCAGTTCTTC. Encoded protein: CAIREFGNEQFF.

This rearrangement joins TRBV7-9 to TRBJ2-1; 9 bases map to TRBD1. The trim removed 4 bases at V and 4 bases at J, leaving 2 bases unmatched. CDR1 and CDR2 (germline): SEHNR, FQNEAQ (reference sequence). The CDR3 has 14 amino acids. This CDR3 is CASSYGTGYNEQFF. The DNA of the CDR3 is TGTGCCAGCAGCTACGGGACAGGGTACAATGAGCAGTTCTTC.

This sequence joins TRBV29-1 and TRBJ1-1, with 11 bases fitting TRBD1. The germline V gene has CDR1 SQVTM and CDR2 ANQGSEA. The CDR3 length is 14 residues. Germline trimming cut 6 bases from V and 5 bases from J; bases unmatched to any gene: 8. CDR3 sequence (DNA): TGCAGCGTCCTGGACAGGGGGCTTAAGACTGAAGCTTTCTTT. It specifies CSVLDRGLKTEAFF.

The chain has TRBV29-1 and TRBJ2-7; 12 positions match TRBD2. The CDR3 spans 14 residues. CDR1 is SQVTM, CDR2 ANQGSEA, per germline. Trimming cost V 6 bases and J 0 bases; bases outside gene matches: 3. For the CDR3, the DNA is TGCAGCGTGCTGACTAGCGGGAGCTCCTACGAGCAGTACTTC. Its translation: CSVLTSGSSYEQYF.

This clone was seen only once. CDR3 in amino acids: CASEDWGAGTQYF. In nucleotides, the CDR3 is TGTGCCAGCGAAGATTGGGGGGCGGGGACCCAGTACTTC. This chain joins TRBV4-2 and TRBJ2-5, with D perhaps assigned TRBD1 or TRBD2 (6 bases each). The V end was cut by 8 bases, the J end by 7 bases, with 17 bases between. The CDR3 contains 13 residues. Per the germline V gene, CDR1 is LGHNA and CDR2 is YNFKEQ.

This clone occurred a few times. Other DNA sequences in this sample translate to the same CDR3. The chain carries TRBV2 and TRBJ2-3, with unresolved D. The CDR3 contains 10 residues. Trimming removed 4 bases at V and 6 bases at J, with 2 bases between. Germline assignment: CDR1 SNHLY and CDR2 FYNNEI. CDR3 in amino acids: CASSVDTQYF. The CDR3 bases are TGTGCCAGCAGTGTTGATACGCAGTATTTT.

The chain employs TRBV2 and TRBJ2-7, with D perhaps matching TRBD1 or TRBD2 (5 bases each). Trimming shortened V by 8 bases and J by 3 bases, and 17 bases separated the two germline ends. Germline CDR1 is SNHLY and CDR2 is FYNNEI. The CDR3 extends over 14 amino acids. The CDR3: CASGLGQGDYEQYF. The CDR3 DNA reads TGTGCCAGCGGGCTGGGCCAGGGAGACTACGAGCAGTACTTC.

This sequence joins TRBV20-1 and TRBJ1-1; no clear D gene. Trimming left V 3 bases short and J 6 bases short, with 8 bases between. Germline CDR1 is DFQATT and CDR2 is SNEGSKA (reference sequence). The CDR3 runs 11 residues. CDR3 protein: CSASRTAEAFF. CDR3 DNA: TGCAGTGCTAGTAGGACCGCTGAAGCTTTCTTT.

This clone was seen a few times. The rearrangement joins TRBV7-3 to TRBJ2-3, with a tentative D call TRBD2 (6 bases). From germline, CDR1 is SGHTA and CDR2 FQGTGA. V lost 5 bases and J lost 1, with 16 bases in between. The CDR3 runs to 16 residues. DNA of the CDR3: TGTGCCAGCAGCCTCTCGAAGGACTATTGCACAGATACGCAGTATTTT. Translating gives CASSLSKDYCTDTQYF.

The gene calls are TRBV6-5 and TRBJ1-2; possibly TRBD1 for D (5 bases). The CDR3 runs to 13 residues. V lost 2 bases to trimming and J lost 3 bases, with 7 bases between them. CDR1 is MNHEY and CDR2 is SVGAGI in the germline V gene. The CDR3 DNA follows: TGTGCCAGCAGTTACGACAGCTACTATGGCTACACCTTC. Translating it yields CASSYDSYYGYTF.

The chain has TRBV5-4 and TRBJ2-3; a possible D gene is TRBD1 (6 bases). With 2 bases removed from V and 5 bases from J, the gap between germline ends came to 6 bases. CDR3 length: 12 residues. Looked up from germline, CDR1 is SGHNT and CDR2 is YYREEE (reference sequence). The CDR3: CASSLQGDTQYF. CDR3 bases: TGTGCCAGCAGCTTACAGGGAGATACGCAGTATTTT.

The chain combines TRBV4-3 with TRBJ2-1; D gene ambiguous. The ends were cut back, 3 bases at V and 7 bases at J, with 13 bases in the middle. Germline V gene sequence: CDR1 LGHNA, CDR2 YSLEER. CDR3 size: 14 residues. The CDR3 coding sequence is TGCGCCAGCAGCCAGACCTATTGGGCGAATGAGCAGTTCTTC. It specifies CASSQTYWANEQFF.

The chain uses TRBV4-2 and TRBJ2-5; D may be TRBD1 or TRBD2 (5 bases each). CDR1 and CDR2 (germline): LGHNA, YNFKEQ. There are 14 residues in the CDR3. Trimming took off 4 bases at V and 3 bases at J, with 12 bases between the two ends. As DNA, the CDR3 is TGTGCCAGCAGCCTGCCCGGGACGAAAGAGACCCAGTACTTC. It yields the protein CASSLPGTKETQYF.

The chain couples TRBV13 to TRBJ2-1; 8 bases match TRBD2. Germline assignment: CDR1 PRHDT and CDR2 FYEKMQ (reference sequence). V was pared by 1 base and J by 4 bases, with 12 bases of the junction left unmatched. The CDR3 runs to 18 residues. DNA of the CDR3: TGTGCCAGCAGCTTAGAGACGATCGCGGGGGGCAAGTACAATGAGCAGTTCTTC. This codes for CASSLETIAGGKYNEQFF.

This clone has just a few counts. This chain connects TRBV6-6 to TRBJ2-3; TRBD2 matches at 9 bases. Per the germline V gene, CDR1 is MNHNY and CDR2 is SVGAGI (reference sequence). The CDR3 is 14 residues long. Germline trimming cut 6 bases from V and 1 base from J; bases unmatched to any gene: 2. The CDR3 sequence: CASRSSGGTDTQYF. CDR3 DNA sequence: TGTGCCAGCAGATCTAGCGGGGGCACAGATACGCAGTATTTT.

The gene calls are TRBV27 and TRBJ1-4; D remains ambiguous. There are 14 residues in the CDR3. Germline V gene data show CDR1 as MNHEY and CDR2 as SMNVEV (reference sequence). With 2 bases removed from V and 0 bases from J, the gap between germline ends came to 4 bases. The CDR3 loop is CASSLQATNEKLFF. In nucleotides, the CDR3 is TGTGCCAGCAGTTTACAGGCAACTAATGAAAAACTGTTTTTT.

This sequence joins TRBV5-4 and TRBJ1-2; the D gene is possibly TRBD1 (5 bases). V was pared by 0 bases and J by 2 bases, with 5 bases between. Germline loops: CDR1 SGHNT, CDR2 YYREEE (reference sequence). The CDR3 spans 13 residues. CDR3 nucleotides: TGTGCCAGCAGCTTGGACAGGAACTATGGCTACACCTTC. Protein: CASSLDRNYGYTF.

CDR3: CAISESPAPQYF. CDR3 nucleotides: TGTGCCATCAGTGAGTCACCCGCACCCCAGTACTTC. This chain connects TRBV10-3 to TRBJ2-5; D not certain. The V gene's germline CDR1 is ENHRY and CDR2 SYGVKD. V was shortened by 0 bases and J by 9 bases, with 8 bases between the two germline ends. CDR3 length: 12 amino acids.

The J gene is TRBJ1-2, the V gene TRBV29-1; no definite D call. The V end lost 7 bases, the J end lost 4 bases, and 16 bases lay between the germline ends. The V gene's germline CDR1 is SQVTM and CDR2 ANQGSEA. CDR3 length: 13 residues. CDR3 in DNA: TGCAGCGCGTACCGACAAGAAATCTATGGCTACACCTTC. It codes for CSAYRQEIYGYTF.

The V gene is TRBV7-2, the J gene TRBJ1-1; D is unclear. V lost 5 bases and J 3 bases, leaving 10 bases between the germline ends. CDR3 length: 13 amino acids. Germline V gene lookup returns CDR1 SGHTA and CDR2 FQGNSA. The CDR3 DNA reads TGTGCCAGCAGCCCCCCTAGGTACACTGAAGCTTTCTTT. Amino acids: CASSPPRYTEAFF.

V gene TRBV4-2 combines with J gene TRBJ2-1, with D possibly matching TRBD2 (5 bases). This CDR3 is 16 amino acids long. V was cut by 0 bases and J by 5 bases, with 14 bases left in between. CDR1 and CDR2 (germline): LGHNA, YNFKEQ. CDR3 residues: CASSQDQTDWDNEQFF. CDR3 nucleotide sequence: TGTGCCAGCAGCCAAGATCAAACGGACTGGGACAATGAGCAGTTCTTC.

Written as DNA, the CDR3 is TGTGCCAGCAGCTTGGGGCAGGGTAACATTCAGTACTTC. The encoded protein is CASSLGQGNIQYF. V is TRBV7-2 and J is TRBJ2-4; D might be TRBD1 (5 bases). Germline CDR1 and CDR2: SGHTA and FQGNSA. The V end lost 3 bases, the J end lost 7 bases, and 10 bases lay between the germline ends. The CDR3 covers 13 residues.

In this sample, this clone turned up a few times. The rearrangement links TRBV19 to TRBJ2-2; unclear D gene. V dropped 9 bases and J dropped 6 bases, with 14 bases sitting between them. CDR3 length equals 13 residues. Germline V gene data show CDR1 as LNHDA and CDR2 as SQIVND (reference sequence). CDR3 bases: TGTGCCAGCAGCGTGGCGGTTCCCGGGGAGCTGTTTTTT. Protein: CASSVAVPGELFF.

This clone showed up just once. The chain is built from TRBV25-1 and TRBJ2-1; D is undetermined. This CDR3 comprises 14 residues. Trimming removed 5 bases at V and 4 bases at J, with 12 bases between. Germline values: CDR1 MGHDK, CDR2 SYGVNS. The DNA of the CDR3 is TGTGCCAGCAGTCATCCGATATCATACAATGAGCAGTTCTTC. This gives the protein CASSHPISYNEQFF.